This T cell receptor (beta chain) was captured by sequencing in a study of T cell repertoires and Cas9 in healthy adults. Study-level results: In vitro, SpCas9-reactive Tregs were reported to curb effector T cell proliferation and function.

This clone has a single count. Its matching antigen is unknown. CDR3 length equals 15 residues. The V gene end was trimmed by 4 bases and the J gene end by 5 bases; junction bases not matched to a gene: 5. Germline CDR1 and CDR2: SGHTA and FQGNSA. Repertoires were generated with immunoSEQ multiplex PCR, while TCRdb's copy carries only in-frame clones and drops some. This table has more than 20,000 clones, 85% to 95% appearing once. The sequenced sample consisted of CD4+ effector T cells (CD127+, CD25-, CD137-, CD154-) from PBMCs; culture status not recorded. The chain is built from TRBV7-2 and TRBJ2-1; 10 bases are shared with TRBD1. This receptor was taken from a human donor in good health. The CDR3 reads CASSSTGGANNEQFF. The DNA of the CDR3 is TGTGCCAGCAGCTCGACAGGGGGCGCAAACAATGAGCAGTTCTTC. Filled out from reference TRBV7-2 and TRBJ2-1, the complete variable domain reads GAGVSQSPSNKVTEKGKDVELRCDPISGHTALYWYRQSLGQGLEFLIYFQGNSAPDKSGLPSDRFSAERTGGSVSTLTIQRTQQEDSAVYLCASSSTGGANNEQFFGPGTRLTVL.